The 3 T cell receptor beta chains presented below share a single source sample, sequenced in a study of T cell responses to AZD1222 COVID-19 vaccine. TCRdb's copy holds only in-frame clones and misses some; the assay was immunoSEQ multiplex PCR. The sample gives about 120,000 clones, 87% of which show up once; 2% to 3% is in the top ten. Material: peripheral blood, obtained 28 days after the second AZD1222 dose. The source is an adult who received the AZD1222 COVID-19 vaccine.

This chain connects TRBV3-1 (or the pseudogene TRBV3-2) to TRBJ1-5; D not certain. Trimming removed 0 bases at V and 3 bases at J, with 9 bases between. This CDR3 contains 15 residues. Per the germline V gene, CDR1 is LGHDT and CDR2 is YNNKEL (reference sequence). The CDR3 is CASSQDSASNQPQHF. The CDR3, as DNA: TGTGCCAGCAGCCAAGACAGTGCCTCCAATCAGCCCCAGCATTTT.

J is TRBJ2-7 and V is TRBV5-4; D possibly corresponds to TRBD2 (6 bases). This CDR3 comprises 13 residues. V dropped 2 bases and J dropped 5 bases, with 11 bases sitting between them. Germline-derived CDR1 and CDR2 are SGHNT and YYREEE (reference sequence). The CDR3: CASSLSIADEQYF. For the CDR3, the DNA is TGTGCCAGCAGCTTATCAATAGCGGACGAGCAGTACTTC.

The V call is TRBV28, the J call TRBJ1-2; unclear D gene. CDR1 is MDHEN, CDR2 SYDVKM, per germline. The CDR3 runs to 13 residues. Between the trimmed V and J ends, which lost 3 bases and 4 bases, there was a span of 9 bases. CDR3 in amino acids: CASSFPNFYGYTF. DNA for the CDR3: TGTGCCAGCAGTTTCCCCAATTTCTATGGCTACACCTTC.